Below, one T cell receptor (beta chain) is given with its context. Its recognized antigen is unknown. No base quality information exists; no much larger clone differs at one position. This record belongs to a study of OX40 agonist ivuxolimab in advanced cancers. At the level of the whole study: Ivuxolimab was a fully human IgG2 agonistic monoclonal antibody targeting the costimulatory receptor OX40 (CD134). Among the approximately 54 dose-escalation patients, about 20 had hepatocellular carcinoma, approximately 15 melanoma, 9 renal cell carcinoma and 9 head and neck cancer. The monotherapy dose-escalation portion (N of about 49 patients) of the phase I ivuxolimab trial is reported in the paper. In the dose-escalation cohort, 65% to 85% of patients were male, and the mean age was roughly 60 years with a range of about 20 to 80. Prior anti-PD-1, anti-PD-L1 or anti-CTLA-4 therapy was permitted, and checkpoint inhibitors had been received by about 44% of dose-escalation patients. The point of sequencing TCRbeta in the periphery was to test whether ivuxolimab changed TCR sequence diversity and drove clonal T-cell expansion. Partial responses occurred in three dose-escalation patients, of whom one had hepatocellular carcinoma and two had cutaneous melanoma. Intravenous ivuxolimab was administered to patients every 2 weeks at six dose levels: 0.01, 0.1, 0.3, 1.5, 3 and 10 mg/kg.

Patients with autoimmune disease history or receiving systemic immunosuppression were excluded from the trial. In every dose cohort, peripheral blood was drawn for TCR sequencing at baseline, cycle 4 day 1, and cycle 7 day 1. Samples came from an open-label, multicenter, first-in-human phase I dose-escalation trial of ivuxolimab. Adults with locally advanced or metastatic head and neck squamous cell, hepatocellular, melanoma or renal cell carcinoma were enrolled in the trial. CD4+ and CD8+ T cells were sorted separately from peripheral blood before TCR sequencing. Genomic DNA was isolated from the sorted cells so that the TCRbeta CDR3 region could be sequenced. The immunoSEQ Assay was used for sequencing of TCRbeta CDR3 regions. This is the immuneACCESS table as TCRdb keeps it, with only in-frame sequences that have V and J called. A part of the clones is gone; compared with another copy, unresolved V genes explain less than half, and the rest is unexplained. In this sample the table shows fewer than 50,000 clones, less than 90% of which occur a single time. Roughly 54% of the sample lies in the top ten.

The CDR3 starts with the cysteine, ends with the phenylalanine, and has 16 residues. Just the 48-base CDR3 DNA is kept, in frame starting at base 1. Here V drops 2 bases and J drops 3 bases, and the junction holds 8 bases not matched to any gene. Per the germline V gene, LGHNA is the CDR1 and YNFKEQ is the CDR2. General study outcomes and caveats: In partial responders in the 0.1-3.0 mg/kg groups, normalized peripheral clonal expansion was found to be among the lowest, especially among CD8+ T cells. At doses of 0.1 to 3.0 mg/kg, clonal expansion of both CD4+ and CD8+ blood T cells was observed from baseline to week 6. Antigen specificity was not determined for the clonally expanded peripheral T cells. After ivuxolimab, expanded clones were on average more numerous among CD8+ T cells than among CD4+ T cells. Low levels of normalized T-cell clonal expansion were also seen in some patients who did not respond.

Recombination connected TRBV4-2 to TRBJ2-7, with 9 bases in between that match TRBD2. Specimen: CD4+ or CD8+ T cells sorted from blood, collected in a trial of the OX40 agonist ivuxolimab. The sequence derives from an adult with an advanced solid tumor such as melanoma, head and neck, liver or kidney cancer. Here the CDR3 is given as CASSQFPASGIYEQYF. The DNA is as follows: TGTGCCAGCAGCCAATTCCCCGCTAGCGGGATCTACGAGCAGTACTTC.